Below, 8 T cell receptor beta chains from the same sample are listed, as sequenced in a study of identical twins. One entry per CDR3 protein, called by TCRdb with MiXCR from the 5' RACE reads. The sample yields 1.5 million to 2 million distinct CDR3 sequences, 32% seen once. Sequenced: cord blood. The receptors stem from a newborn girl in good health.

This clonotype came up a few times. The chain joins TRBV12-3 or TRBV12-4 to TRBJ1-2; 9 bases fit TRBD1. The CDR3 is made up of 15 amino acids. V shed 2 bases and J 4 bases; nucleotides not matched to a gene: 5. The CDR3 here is CASSLFGTGLYGYTF. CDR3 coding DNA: TGTGCCAGCAGTTTATTCGGGACAGGGCTCTATGGCTACACCTTC.

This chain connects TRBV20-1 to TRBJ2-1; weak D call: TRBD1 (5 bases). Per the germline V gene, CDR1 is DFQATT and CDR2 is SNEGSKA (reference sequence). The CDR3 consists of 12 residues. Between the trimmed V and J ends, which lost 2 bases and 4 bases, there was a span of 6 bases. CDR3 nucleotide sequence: TGCAGTGCTAGAAGACAGTACAATGAGCAGTTCTTC. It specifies CSARRQYNEQFF.

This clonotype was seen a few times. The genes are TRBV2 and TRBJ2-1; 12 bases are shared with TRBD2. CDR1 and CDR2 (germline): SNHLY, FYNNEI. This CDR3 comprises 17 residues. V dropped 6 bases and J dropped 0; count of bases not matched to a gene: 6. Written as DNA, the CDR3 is TGTGCCAGCAGGAGGGGACTAGCGGGTATCTCCTACAATGAGCAGTTCTTC. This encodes CASRRGLAGISYNEQFF. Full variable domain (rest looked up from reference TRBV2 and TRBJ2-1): EPEVTQTPSHQVTQMGQEVILRCVPISNHLYFYWYRQILGQKVEFLVSFYNNEISEKSEIFDDQFSVERPDGSNFTLKIRSTKLEDSAMYFCASRRGLAGISYNEQFFGPGTRLTVL.

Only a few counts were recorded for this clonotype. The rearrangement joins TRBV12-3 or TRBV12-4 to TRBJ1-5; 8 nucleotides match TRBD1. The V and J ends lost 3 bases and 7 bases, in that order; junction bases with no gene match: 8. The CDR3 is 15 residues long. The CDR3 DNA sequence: TGTGCCAGCAGTTTCCGGGGACAGGATAGGCAGCCCCAGCATTTT. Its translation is CASSFRGQDRQPQHF.

In DNA form, the CDR3 reads TGTGCCAGCAGCCTCCCCCGAGGACAGGGGGAGCCTTCCTATGGCTACACCTTC. Translation: CASSLPRGQGEPSYGYTF. The chain carries TRBV11-1 and TRBJ1-2, with 10 bases matching TRBD1. The junction had 16 bases not matched to a gene; V was cut back by 5 bases and J by 4 bases. This CDR3 has 18 residues. Germline lookup yields CDR1 SGHAT and CDR2 FQDESV (reference sequence).

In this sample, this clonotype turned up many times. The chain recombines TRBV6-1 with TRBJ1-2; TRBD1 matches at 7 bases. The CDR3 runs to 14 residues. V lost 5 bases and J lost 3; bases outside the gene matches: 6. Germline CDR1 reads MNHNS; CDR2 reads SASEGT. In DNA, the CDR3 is TGTGCCAGCAGTAAAACAGGGGAGGACTATGGCTACACCTTC. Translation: CASSKTGEDYGYTF.

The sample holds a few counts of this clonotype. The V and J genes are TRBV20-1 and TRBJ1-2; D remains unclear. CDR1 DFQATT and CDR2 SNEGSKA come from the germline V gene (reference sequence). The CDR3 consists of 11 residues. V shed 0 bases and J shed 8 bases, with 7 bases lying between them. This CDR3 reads CSARETWGYTF. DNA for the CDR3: TGCAGTGCTAGAGAAACTTGGGGCTACACCTTC.

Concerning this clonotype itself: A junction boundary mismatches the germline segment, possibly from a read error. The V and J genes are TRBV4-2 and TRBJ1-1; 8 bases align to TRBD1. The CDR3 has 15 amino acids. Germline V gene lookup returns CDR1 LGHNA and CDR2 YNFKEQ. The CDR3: CVSSMRTGRNTEAFF. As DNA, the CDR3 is TGTGTCAGCAGCATGCGGACAGGGCGGAACACTGAAGCTTTCTTT.